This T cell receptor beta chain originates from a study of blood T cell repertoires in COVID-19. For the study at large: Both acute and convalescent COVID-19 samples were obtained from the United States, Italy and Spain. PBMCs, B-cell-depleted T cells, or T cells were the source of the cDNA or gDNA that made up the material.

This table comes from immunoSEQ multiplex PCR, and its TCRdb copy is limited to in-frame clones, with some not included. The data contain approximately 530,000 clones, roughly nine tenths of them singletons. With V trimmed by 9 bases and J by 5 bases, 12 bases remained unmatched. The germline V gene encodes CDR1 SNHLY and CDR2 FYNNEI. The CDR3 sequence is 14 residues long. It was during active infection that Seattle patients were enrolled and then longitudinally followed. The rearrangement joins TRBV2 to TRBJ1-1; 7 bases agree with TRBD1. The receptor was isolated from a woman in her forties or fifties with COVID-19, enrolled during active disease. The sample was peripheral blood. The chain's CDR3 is CARGRTGGGTEAFF. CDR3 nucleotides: TGTGCCAGAGGGAGGACAGGCGGAGGGACTGAAGCTTTCTTT.